This TCR beta chain comes out of a study of blood T cell repertoires in COVID-19. Background on the study: Sites in the United States, Italy and Spain provided acute and convalescent COVID-19 samples. From T cells, B-cell-depleted T cells, or PBMCs came the material, which was cDNA or gDNA.

Trimming left V 6 bases short and J 4 bases short, with 9 bases between. Germline CDR1 reads MDHEN; CDR2 reads SYDVKM. There are 12 residues in the CDR3. In its sample, this clone was seen once. Original handling: The authors estimated nucleated cell counts from reference gene primer amplification. Method: immunoSEQ multiplex PCR; TCRdb's copy keeps in-frame clones and lacks some. V and J calls and clone size are copied from that table; D and trimming were computed from the DNA. The sample shows 130,000 to 150,000 clones, 88% of them seen only once. This TCR was sampled from a man between 65 and 80 years old with acute or convalescent COVID-19. The specimen sequenced was peripheral blood. The genes are TRBV28 and TRBJ1-1; the D gene is possibly TRBD1 (5 bases). As DNA, the CDR3 is TGTGCCAGCAGAAGGGGCGGCACTGAAGCTTTCTTT. Its translation: CASRRGGTEAFF.